Sequencing of this TCR beta chain was carried out in a study of T cells after somatic rescue of genetic block. Germline V gene data show CDR1 as SGHRS and CDR2 as YFSETQ. This CDR3 spans 18 amino acids. V shed 2 bases and J 3 bases; nucleotides not matched to a gene: 10. Sequenced by immunoSEQ multiplex PCR; TCRdb stores in-frame clones only, minus some. The sample shows 95,000 to 120,000 clones, about 90% of them seen only once. The genes are TRBV5-1 and TRBJ1-4; 10 nucleotides agree with TRBD1. The receptor was derived from a woman aged 18 to 35. Material for sequencing was peripheral blood mononuclear cells (PBMCs). CDR3 sequence reads: CASSLATGTGEPNEKLFF. In DNA form, the CDR3 reads TGCGCCAGCAGCTTAGCTACCGGGACAGGGGAACCTAATGAAAAACTGTTTTTT.